This entry describes one TCR beta chain. The CDR3 sequence is 17 residues long. Trimming pared 5 bases from V and 0 bases from J, leaving 19 bases between. Germline assignment: CDR1 LNHDA and CDR2 SQIVND (reference sequence). Clones were read by immunoSEQ multiplex PCR, and TCRdb kept only the in-frame ones, dropping some. In the table there are around 310,000 clones, about 80% of which are singletons. The data stem from a study of cytotoxic CD8 clonotypes in ibrutinib-treated CLL. Sequenced here: PBMCs, sampled before ibrutinib treatment. The TCR comes from a human donor with chronic lymphocytic leukemia. The rearrangement joins TRBV19 to TRBJ1-2, with D tentatively TRBD1 (6 bases). For the CDR3, the DNA is TGTGCCAGTAGTTCCTCCGGAGGGACAAAAGCTAACTATGGCTACACCTTC. Its protein product is CASSSSGGTKANYGYTF. Based on the CDR3 plus reference TRBV19 and TRBJ1-2, the full variable domain is DGGITQSPKYLFRKEGQNVTLSCEQNLNHDAMYWYRQDPGQGLRLIYYSQIVNDFQKGDIAEGYSVSREKKESFPLTVTSAQKNPTAFYLCASSSSGGTKANYGYTFGSGTRLTVV.